These 4 T cell receptor beta chains came from one sample sequenced in a study of T cell responses to AZD1222 COVID-19 vaccine. TCRdb's table, derived via immunoSEQ multiplex PCR, lists solely in-frame clones and lacks some. The data show roughly 110,000 clones, about 93% seen once. Here the sequenced sample was peripheral blood, taken on day 0 of AZD1222 vaccination. The source is an adult in good health.

This chain links TRBV7-2 with TRBJ2-7, with 8 bases that match TRBD2. CDR3 size: 15 residues. The V gene end was trimmed by 2 bases and the J gene end by 4 bases; junction bases not matched to a gene: 7. Germline assignment: CDR1 SGHTA and CDR2 FQGNSA. CDR3 coding DNA: TGTGCCAGCAGCTTAAACGGGGGGGCCCAATACGAGCAGTACTTC. Its translation: CASSLNGGAQYEQYF.

This sequence joins TRBV6-2 or TRBV6-3 and TRBJ1-5, with TRBD1 as a possible D gene (6 bases). V lost 5 bases, J lost 8 bases, and 22 bases lay in between. CDR1 and CDR2 from the germline V gene are MNHEY and SVGEGT. CDR3 size: 16 residues. In nucleotides, the CDR3 is TGTGCCAGCAGTAACCCACAGGGTATGGGCCCGGAGCCCCAGCATTTT. The encoded protein is CASSNPQGMGPEPQHF.

The chain joins TRBV9 to TRBJ2-3; 13 bases are shared with TRBD2. The CDR3 consists of 17 residues. The V and J ends lost 0 bases and 5 bases, in that order; junction bases with no gene match: 6. Germline V gene lookup returns CDR1 SGDLS and CDR2 YYNGEE. The CDR3 sequence: CASSVGLAGGTRDTQYF. The CDR3 bases are TGTGCCAGCAGCGTAGGACTAGCGGGGGGAACGCGAGATACGCAGTATTTT.

V gene TRBV11-2 combines with J gene TRBJ2-1; 8 nucleotides line up with TRBD2. CDR3 length: 16 amino acids. From germline, CDR1 is SGHAT and CDR2 FQNNGV. V lost 6 bases, J lost 0 bases, and 7 bases stayed unmatched. The CDR3 is CASRHSGGSSYNEQFF. CDR3 coding DNA: TGTGCCAGCAGACACAGCGGGGGAAGCTCCTACAATGAGCAGTTCTTC.